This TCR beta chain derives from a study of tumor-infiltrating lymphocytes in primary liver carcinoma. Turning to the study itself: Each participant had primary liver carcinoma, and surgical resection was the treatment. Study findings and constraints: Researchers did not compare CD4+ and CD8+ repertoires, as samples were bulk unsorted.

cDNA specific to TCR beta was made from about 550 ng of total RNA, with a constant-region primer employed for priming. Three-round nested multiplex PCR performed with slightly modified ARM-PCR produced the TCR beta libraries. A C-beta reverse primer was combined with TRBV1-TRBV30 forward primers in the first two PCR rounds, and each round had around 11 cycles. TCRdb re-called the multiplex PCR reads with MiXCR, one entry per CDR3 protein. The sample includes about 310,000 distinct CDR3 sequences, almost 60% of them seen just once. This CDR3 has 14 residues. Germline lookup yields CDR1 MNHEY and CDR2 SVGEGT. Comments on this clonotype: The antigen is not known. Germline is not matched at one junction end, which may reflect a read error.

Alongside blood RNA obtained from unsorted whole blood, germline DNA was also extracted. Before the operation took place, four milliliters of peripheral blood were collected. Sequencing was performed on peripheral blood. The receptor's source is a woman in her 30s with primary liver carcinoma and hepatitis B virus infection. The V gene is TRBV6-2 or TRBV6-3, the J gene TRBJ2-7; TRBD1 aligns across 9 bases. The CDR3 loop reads CVSSTPGQGGEQYF. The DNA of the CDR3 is TGTGTCAGCAGCACACCGGGACAGGGAGGCGAGCAGTACTTC.